One sample yielded the 22 T cell receptor beta chains listed below, sequenced in a study of T cell responses to AZD1222 COVID-19 vaccine. The table came from immunoSEQ multiplex PCR; TCRdb's copy has only in-frame clones and leaves some out. The sample shows about 110,000 clones, about 85% of them seen only once. The sample was peripheral blood, taken on day 0 of AZD1222 vaccination. The receptors originated from an adult in good health.

The chain couples TRBV6-1 to TRBJ2-7, with 10 nucleotides matching TRBD1. The CDR3 has 16 amino acids. The germline CDR1 and CDR2 sequences are MNHNS and SASEGT. V shed 4 bases and J 3 bases; nucleotides not matched to a gene: 9. CDR3 nucleotide sequence: TGTGCCAGCAGTGCTGGACAGGGGGACTCTGTCTACGAGCAGTACTTC. Translated, it gives CASSAGQGDSVYEQYF.

The V and J genes are TRBV24-1 and TRBJ2-2, with 9 bases that match TRBD1. Trimming removed 4 bases from V and 2 bases from J; junction bases left unmatched: 7. The CDR3 is 17 amino acids. Looked up from germline, CDR1 is KGHDR and CDR2 is SFDVKD. CDR3 nucleotide sequence: TGTGCCACCAGTGACCGAGAGACAGGGGGTAACACCGGGGAGCTGTTTTTT. Amino acid sequence: CATSDRETGGNTGELFF.

Only a few counts were recorded for this clone. J is TRBJ1-1 and V is TRBV12-3 or TRBV12-4; D ambiguous. The V gene lost 10 bases and the J gene lost 4 bases, with 10 bases spanning the gap. The CDR3 loop spans 11 amino acids. Written as DNA, the CDR3 is TGTGCCACCGGCCTCGGCACTGAAGCTTTCTTT. It translates to CATGLGTEAFF.

V gene TRBV5-1 combines with J gene TRBJ1-4; a possible D gene is TRBD1 (5 bases). The CDR3 covers 14 residues. V was clipped by 3 bases and J by 6 bases, with 12 bases between them. CDR1 SGHRS and CDR2 YFSETQ come from the germline V gene. The CDR3 protein is CASSSGGVHEKLFF. DNA for the CDR3: TGCGCCAGCAGCTCCGGGGGGGTTCATGAAAAACTGTTTTTT.

The chain joins TRBV6-2 or TRBV6-3 to TRBJ2-1; D possibly corresponds to TRBD2 (6 bases). This CDR3 has 16 residues. Per germline, CDR1 MNHEY and CDR2 SVGEGT. V was pared by 0 bases and J by 5 bases, with 14 bases between. The chain's CDR3 is CASSYSRGQVHNEQFF. The CDR3 DNA reads as TGTGCCAGCAGTTACTCGCGGGGCCAGGTCCACAATGAGCAGTTCTTC.

The chain links TRBV7-2 to TRBJ1-1; TRBD1 is a possible D gene (6 bases). The CDR3 runs to 13 residues. Trimming stripped 2 bases from V and 5 bases from J, with 9 bases between. Germline V gives CDR1 SGHTA, CDR2 FQGNSA. The CDR3 here is CASSLTRGTEAFF. CDR3 DNA sequence: TGTGCCAGCAGCTTAACGAGGGGGACTGAAGCTTTCTTT.

This chain links TRBV6-4 with TRBJ2-1; TRBD1 agrees at 8 bases. This CDR3 comprises 16 residues. Germline V gene data show CDR1 as MRHNA and CDR2 as SNTAGT. V lost 2 bases, J lost 8 bases, and 11 bases stayed unmatched. CDR3 sequence: CASSDRGAGQGDEQFF. DNA of the CDR3: TGTGCCAGCAGTGACCGCGGGGCAGGACAGGGCGATGAGCAGTTCTTC.

The CDR3 DNA is TGTGCCAGCAGCTTCCTTCTTCCCGGGGCGACAGCCATGCCCCTTAACACTGAAGCTTTCTTT. It encodes CASSFLLPGATAMPLNTEAFF. The rearrangement uses TRBV13 and TRBJ1-1; D is possibly TRBD1 (5 bases). V lost 3 bases and J lost 2, with 31 bases in between. The CDR3 contains 21 residues. Per germline, CDR1 PRHDT and CDR2 FYEKMQ (reference sequence).

The J gene is TRBJ1-1, the V gene TRBV18; possibly TRBD1 for D (5 bases). The CDR3 totals 16 residues. V was shortened by 6 bases and J by 5 bases, with 22 bases between the two germline ends. Germline-derived CDR1 and CDR2 are KGHSH and LQKENI. The CDR3 sequence is CASSPMRGSGVTEAFF. The CDR3, as DNA: TGTGCCAGCTCTCCAATGAGGGGAAGTGGGGTGACTGAAGCTTTCTTT. The variable domain in full, completed from reference TRBV18 and TRBJ1-1, reads NAGVMQNPRHLVRRRGQEARLRCSPMKGHSHVYWYRQLPEEGLKFMVYLQKENIIDESGMPKERFSAEFPKEGPSILRIQQVVRGDSAAYFCASSPMRGSGVTEAFFGQGTRLTVV.

V and J are TRBV4-1 and TRBJ1-3; D might be TRBD1 (5 bases). Trimming left V 4 bases short and J 4 bases short, with 17 bases between. Germline V gene lookup returns CDR1 MGHRA and CDR2 YSYEKL. The CDR3 runs 16 residues. In DNA, the CDR3 is TGCGCCAGCAGCCGAGATCCGTCAGGGCCCGGAAACACCATATATTTT. Translating it yields CASSRDPSGPGNTIYF.

V and J are TRBV9 and TRBJ1-1; a weak D match, TRBD1 (5 bases). Between the trimmed V and J ends, which lost 3 bases and 2 bases, there was a span of 8 bases. In germline, CDR1 is SGDLS, CDR2 YYNGEE. This CDR3 region has 13 residues. The CDR3 is CASSAQGNTEAFF. The CDR3 DNA follows: TGTGCCAGCAGCGCGCAGGGAAACACTGAAGCTTTCTTT.

The chain carries TRBV4-3 and TRBJ2-5; 7 bases fit TRBD1. The V gene's germline CDR1 is LGHNA and CDR2 YSLEER. The CDR3 extends over 14 amino acids. The ends lost 0 bases at V and 7 bases at J; junction bases unmatched: 5. The CDR3: CASSQERTGGTQYF. CDR3 nucleotides: TGCGCCAGCAGCCAAGAACGGACAGGCGGGACCCAGTACTTC.

The chain carries TRBV19 and TRBJ2-2, with D maybe TRBD1 (6 bases). Germline V gene lookup returns CDR1 LNHDA and CDR2 SQIVND (reference sequence). The CDR3 contains 16 residues. The ends were cut back, 3 bases at V and 0 bases at J, with 11 bases in the middle. CDR3 protein: CASSILRGTNTGELFF. The CDR3 DNA reads TGTGCCAGTAGTATTTTAAGGGGGACGAACACCGGGGAGCTGTTTTTT.

This chain uses TRBV6-6 with TRBJ1-5, with 8 bases aligning to TRBD1. The length of the CDR3 is 16 residues. V was pared by 8 bases and J by 0 bases, with 9 bases of the junction left unmatched. Germline V gene data show CDR1 as MNHNY and CDR2 as SVGAGI (reference sequence). CDR3 residues: CASVTGVFDSNQPQHF. DNA for the CDR3: TGTGCCAGCGTGACAGGGGTCTTCGATAGCAATCAGCCCCAGCATTTT.

The chain carries TRBV9 and TRBJ2-7; 13 bases map to TRBD2. This CDR3 has 15 amino acids. V lost 3 bases, J lost 2 bases, and 2 bases stayed unmatched. Germline assignment: CDR1 SGDLS and CDR2 YYNGEE. DNA for the CDR3: TGTGCCAGCAGCGATGGACTAGCGGGGGCCTACGAGCAGTACTTC. It yields the protein CASSDGLAGAYEQYF. Using reference TRBV9 and TRBJ2-7 for the parts outside the CDR3, the full variable domain is DSGVTQTPKHLITATGQRVTLRCSPRSGDLSVYWYQQSLDQGLQFLIQYYNGEERAKGNILERFSAQQFPDLHSELNLSSLELGDSALYFCASSDGLAGAYEQYFGPGTRLTVT.

To note about this clone: Distinct nucleotide sequences in the sample also encode this CDR3. The chain employs TRBV4-2 and TRBJ1-3; D perhaps matches TRBD1 (5 bases). This CDR3 is built from 14 residues. V lost 0 bases and J lost 2, with 5 bases in between. Germline CDR1 and CDR2: LGHNA and YNFKEQ. The CDR3 sequence: CASSQEGAGNTIYF. The CDR3 DNA sequence: TGTGCCAGCAGCCAAGAAGGGGCTGGAAACACCATATATTTT.

The V and J genes are TRBV6-2 or TRBV6-3 and TRBJ2-7; 8 nucleotides agree with TRBD1. The germline CDR1 and CDR2 sequences are MNHEY and SVGEGT. V lost 2 bases, J lost 3 bases, and 9 bases stayed unmatched. This CDR3 is 16 amino acids long. The CDR3 spells CASSYSRQDRDYEQYF. In nucleotides, the CDR3 is TGTGCCAGCAGTTACAGCAGGCAGGACAGGGACTACGAGCAGTACTTC.

This clone occurred once. This sequence joins TRBV7-6 and TRBJ2-3, with 7 bases identical to TRBD1. Germline V gene data show CDR1 as SGHVS and CDR2 as FNYEAQ. Trimming at V came to 3 bases and at J to 5 bases, leaving 5 bases not matched to a gene. The length of the CDR3 is 14 residues. The CDR3 nucleotides are TGTGCCAGCAGCTTCCTAGGACAGGTAGATACGCAGTATTTT. This codes for CASSFLGQVDTQYF.

The chain recombines TRBV12-3 or TRBV12-4 with TRBJ1-2; TRBD1 agrees at 7 bases. With V trimmed by 6 bases and J by 8 bases, 3 bases remained unmatched. The CDR3 totals 11 residues. CDR3 sequence: CASSQGGGYTF. The CDR3 DNA sequence: TGTGCCAGCAGCCAGGGGGGAGGCTACACCTTC.

The V and J genes are TRBV9 and TRBJ2-7; D unclear. Deletions cut 0 bases from V and 1 base from J, with 29 bases between. CDR1 and CDR2 from the germline V gene are SGDLS and YYNGEE. This CDR3 comprises 21 residues. Written as DNA, the CDR3 is TGTGCCAGCAGCGTAGCTCGGTCTCATCCTTGCAAGGACGCGCTTTCCTACGAGCAGTACTTC. Amino acids: CASSVARSHPCKDALSYEQYF.

The CDR3 reads CASSYGLLGRNIQYF. CDR3 in DNA: TGTGCCAGCAGTTACGGCCTGCTGGGGAGGAACATTCAGTACTTC. The chain recombines TRBV6-2 or TRBV6-3 with TRBJ2-4, with a weak D call TRBD2 (6 bases). Deletions cut 2 bases from V and 7 bases from J, with 15 bases between. Germline V gene data show CDR1 as MNHEY and CDR2 as SVGEGT. The CDR3 totals 15 residues.

This clone was seen just once. CDR3 sequence (DNA): TGTGCCACCAGTGACCCGGGACAGGGCACTGAAGCTTTCTTT. The encoded protein is CATSDPGQGTEAFF. The gene calls are TRBV24-1 and TRBJ1-1; TRBD1 aligns across 9 bases. Trimming took 4 bases from V and 4 from J; bases not matched to a gene: 3. The CDR3 sequence is 14 residues long. The germline CDR1 and CDR2 sequences are KGHDR and SFDVKD.